The sequence of this TCR beta chain was determined in a study of blood T cell repertoires in COVID-19. Study background: The United States, Italy and Spain provided the acute and convalescent COVID-19 samples. T cells, B-cell-depleted T cells, or PBMCs supplied cDNA or gDNA.

In its sample, this clone was seen once. In the source study's methods: Amplified reference gene primers provided the basis for estimating nucleated cell counts. Assay: immunoSEQ multiplex PCR; the TCRdb copy retains only in-frame clones and omits some. That table furnishes V, J and clone size, whereas the DNA furnished D and trimming. The data hold 150,000 to 180,000 clones, with 75% to 90% observed a single time. With 10 bases clipped from V and 7 bases from J, the junction kept 19 bases outside the gene matches. The germline CDR1 and CDR2 sequences are LNHDA and SQIVND (reference sequence). CDR3 size: 17 residues.

The TCR was taken from a middle-aged woman with acute or convalescent COVID-19. V and J are TRBV19 and TRBJ2-2, with TRBD1 matching over 9 bases. What was sequenced was peripheral blood. The DNA of the CDR3 is TGTGCCACCATACCGCCGGGACAGGGAGGATTGGGCGGGGAGCTGTTTTTT. The encoded protein is CATIPPGQGGLGGELFF.